The source of this T cell receptor (beta chain) is a study of blood T cell repertoires in COVID-19. Turning to the study itself: The analysed material was cDNA or gDNA that came from T cells, B-cell-depleted T cells, or PBMCs.

Those who participated ranged in age from roughly 18 to 90 years and resided in approximately 23 US areas. Researchers sorted participants into cohorts using their self-reported clinical history. Original processing notes: Reference gene primer amplification gave estimated nucleated cell counts. Assay: immunoSEQ multiplex PCR; the TCRdb copy retains only in-frame clones and omits some. Clone size and V and J calls were adopted from that table, with D and trimming inferred from the DNA. Seen here are some 270,000 clones, roughly 90% observed once, and the top ten hold approximately 3%. With 4 bases removed from V and 2 bases from J, the gap between germline ends came to 16 bases. The CDR3 has 16 residues. Germline V gene data show CDR1 as MGHRA and CDR2 as YSYEKL.

The source of this sequence is a man aged 40-55 years who had been exposed to COVID-19. Sequenced input: PBMCs or T cells enriched from blood (not recorded which). The gene calls are TRBV4-1 and TRBJ2-3, with TRBD2 as a possible D gene (6 bases). CDR3 sequence reads: CASSPIGSDPTDTQYF. The DNA of the CDR3 is TGCGCCAGCAGCCCGATCGGGAGTGACCCCACAGATACGCAGTATTTT.